This record covers a single T cell receptor (beta chain). As yet, its antigen is unknown. The CDR3 runs 15 residues. J lost 8 bases, V lost 1 base, and 10 bases had no gene match. Germline CDR1 reads SGHRS; CDR2 reads YFSETQ. These data belong to a study of cytomegalovirus exposure and HLA in healthy donors. Study-level information: A previous analysis identified approximately 120 million unique TCR beta sequences derived from about 180 million T cells. Out of fewer than 400 genotyped donors, 81% belonged to the Caucasian-associated ancestry cluster.

Study findings and constraints: Diagnosis of cytomegalovirus status made by the classifier reportedly showed high specificity and sensitivity.

PCR was performed using 60 Vbeta and 13 Jbeta primers. Clones were sequenced by immunoSEQ multiplex PCR, and TCRdb holds only the in-frame ones, with some missing. The table for this sample gives roughly 80,000 clones. The chain combines TRBV5-1 with TRBJ1-1; 8 nucleotides align to TRBD1. Sequences were obtained from PBMCs. This sequence was found in a man aged 50-60 years in good health and CMV-seronegative. In DNA form, the CDR3 reads TGCGCCAGCAGCTTGAACAGGGGGAGCGGAGGGGAAGCTTTCTTT. Its translation: CASSLNRGSGGEAFF.